The TCR beta chain under discussion was sequenced for a study of blood T cell repertoires in COVID-19. Study context: Material from acute and convalescent COVID-19 was sourced from the United States, Italy and Spain.

In the authors' methods: Amplification of reference gene primers provided the estimated nucleated cell counts. Sequenced by immunoSEQ multiplex PCR; TCRdb stores in-frame clones only, minus some. The DNA was the basis for D and trimming; V, J and clone size are from that table. The sample holds around 50,000 clones, 65% to 85% seen once. The germline CDR1 and CDR2 sequences are MNHEY and SVGAGI. With V trimmed by 5 bases and J by 1 base, 5 bases remained unmatched. This CDR3 contains 15 residues. The chain links TRBV6-5 to TRBJ1-5, with 7 bases identical to TRBD1. Sequenced sample: peripheral blood. This clonotype originated in a human donor with active or convalescent COVID-19. The donor label of this sample is uncertain. CDR3 sequence reads: CASSPDRASNQPQHF. The CDR3 bases are TGTGCCAGCAGTCCCGACAGGGCGAGCAATCAGCCCCAGCATTTT.